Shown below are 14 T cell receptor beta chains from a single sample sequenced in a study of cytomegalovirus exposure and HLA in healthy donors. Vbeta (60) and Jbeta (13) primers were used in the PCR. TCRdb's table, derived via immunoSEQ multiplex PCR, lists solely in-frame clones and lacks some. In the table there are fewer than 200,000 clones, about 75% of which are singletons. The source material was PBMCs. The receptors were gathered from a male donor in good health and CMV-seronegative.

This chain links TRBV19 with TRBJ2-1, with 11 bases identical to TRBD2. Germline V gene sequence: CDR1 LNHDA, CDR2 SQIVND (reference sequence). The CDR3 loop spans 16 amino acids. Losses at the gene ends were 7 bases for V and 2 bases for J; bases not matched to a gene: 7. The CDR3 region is CASTSTSGNTYNEQFF. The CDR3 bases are TGTGCCAGTACCTCGACTAGCGGGAACACCTACAATGAGCAGTTCTTC.

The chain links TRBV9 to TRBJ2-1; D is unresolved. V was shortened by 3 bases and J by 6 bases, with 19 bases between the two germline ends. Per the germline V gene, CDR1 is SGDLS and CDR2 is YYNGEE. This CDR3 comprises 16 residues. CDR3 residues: CASSADRWAVINEQFF. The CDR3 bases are TGTGCCAGCAGCGCCGATCGGTGGGCTGTTATCAATGAGCAGTTCTTC.

The CDR3 region has the DNA TGTGCCAGCAGCTTAAGACGGGGAGGCAATCAGCCCCAGCATTTT. Its translation is CASSLRRGGNQPQHF. This chain connects TRBV7-8 to TRBJ1-5; D uncertain. Germline CDR1 SGHVS, CDR2 FQNEAQ. The CDR3 sequence is 15 residues long. V was trimmed by 2 bases and J by 2 bases, leaving 10 bases between them.

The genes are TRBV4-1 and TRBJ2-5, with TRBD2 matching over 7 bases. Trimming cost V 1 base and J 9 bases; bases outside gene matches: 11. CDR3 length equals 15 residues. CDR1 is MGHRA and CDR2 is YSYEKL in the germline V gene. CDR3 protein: CASSQGSVRGGPQYF. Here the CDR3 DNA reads TGCGCCAGCAGCCAAGGGAGTGTAAGGGGAGGGCCCCAGTACTTC.

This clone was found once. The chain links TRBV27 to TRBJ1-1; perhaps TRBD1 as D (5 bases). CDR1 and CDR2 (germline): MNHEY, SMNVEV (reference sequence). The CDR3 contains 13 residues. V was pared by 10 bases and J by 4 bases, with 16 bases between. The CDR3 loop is CATRGVGGTEAFF. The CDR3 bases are TGTGCCACTCGAGGGGTCGGGGGCACTGAAGCTTTCTTT.

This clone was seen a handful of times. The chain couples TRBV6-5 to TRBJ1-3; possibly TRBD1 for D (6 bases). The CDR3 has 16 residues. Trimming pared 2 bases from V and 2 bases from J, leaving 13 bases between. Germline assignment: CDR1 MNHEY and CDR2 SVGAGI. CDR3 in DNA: TGTGCCAGCAGTTACACCTTACAGGGAGCTGGAAACACCATATATTTT. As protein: CASSYTLQGAGNTIYF.

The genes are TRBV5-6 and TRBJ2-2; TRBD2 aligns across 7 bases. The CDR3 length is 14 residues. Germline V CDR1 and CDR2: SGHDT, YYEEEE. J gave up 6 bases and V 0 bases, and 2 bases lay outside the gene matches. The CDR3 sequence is CASSLGLAAGELFF. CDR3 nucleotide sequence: TGTGCCAGCAGCTTGGGACTAGCTGCCGGGGAGCTGTTTTTT.

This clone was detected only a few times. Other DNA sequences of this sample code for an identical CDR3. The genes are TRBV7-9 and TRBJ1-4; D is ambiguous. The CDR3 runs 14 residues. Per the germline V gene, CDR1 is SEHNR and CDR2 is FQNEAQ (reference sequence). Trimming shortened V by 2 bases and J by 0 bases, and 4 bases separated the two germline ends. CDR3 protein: CASSLRATNEKLFF. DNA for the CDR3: TGTGCCAGCAGCTTACGGGCAACTAATGAAAAACTGTTTTTT.

The DNA for the CDR3 is TGTGCCAGCAGTTTATGGTTGAAGGTAGCGGGAGGGATGTACGAGCAGTACTTC. Its translation: CASSLWLKVAGGMYEQYF. The chain couples TRBV28 to TRBJ2-7; 11 bases align to TRBD2. V trimming: 0 bases; J trimming: 4 bases; junction bases outside the gene matches: 11. CDR1 is MDHEN and CDR2 is SYDVKM in the germline V gene. The CDR3 runs 18 residues. Based on the CDR3 plus reference TRBV28 and TRBJ2-7, the full variable domain is DVKVTQSSRYLVKRTGEKVFLECVQDMDHENMFWYRQDPGLGLRLIYFSYDVKMKEKGDIPEGYSVSREKKERFSLILESASTNQTSMYLCASSLWLKVAGGMYEQYFGPGTRLTVT.

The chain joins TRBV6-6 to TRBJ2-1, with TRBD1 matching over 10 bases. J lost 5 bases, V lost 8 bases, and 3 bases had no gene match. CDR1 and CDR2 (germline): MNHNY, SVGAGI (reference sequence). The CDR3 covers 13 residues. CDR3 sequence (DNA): TGTGCCAGCGGGACAGGGGCGGACAATGAGCAGTTCTTC. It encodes CASGTGADNEQFF.

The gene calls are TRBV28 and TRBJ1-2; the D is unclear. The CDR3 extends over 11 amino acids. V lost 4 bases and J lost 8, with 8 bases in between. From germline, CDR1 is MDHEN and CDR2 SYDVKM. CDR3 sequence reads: CASSSREGYTF. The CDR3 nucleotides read TGTGCCAGCAGTTCGAGGGAGGGCTACACCTTC.

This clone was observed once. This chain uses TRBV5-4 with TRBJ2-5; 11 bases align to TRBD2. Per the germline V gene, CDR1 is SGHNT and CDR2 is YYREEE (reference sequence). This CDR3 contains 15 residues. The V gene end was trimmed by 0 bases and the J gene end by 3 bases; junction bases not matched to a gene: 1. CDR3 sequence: CASSLGGLAEETQYF. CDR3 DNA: TGTGCCAGCAGCTTGGGGGGACTAGCGGAAGAGACCCAGTACTTC.

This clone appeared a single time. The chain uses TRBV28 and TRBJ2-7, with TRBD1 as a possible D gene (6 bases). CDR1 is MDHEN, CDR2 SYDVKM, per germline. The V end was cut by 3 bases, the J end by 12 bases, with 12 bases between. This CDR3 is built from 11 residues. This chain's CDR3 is CASSFAGRGYF. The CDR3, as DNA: TGTGCCAGCAGTTTTGCGGGCAGGGGGTACTTC.

The CDR3 DNA follows: TGCGCCAGCAGCCAAGCTAGCGGCTACACAGATACGCAGTATTTT. Protein: CASSQASGYTDTQYF. The J gene is TRBJ2-3, the V gene TRBV4-1; TRBD2 agrees at 7 bases. The length of the CDR3 is 15 residues. The ends lost 1 base at V and 2 bases at J; junction bases unmatched: 3. Germline V gene data show CDR1 as MGHRA and CDR2 as YSYEKL.